This T cell receptor (beta chain) was observed in a study of cytomegalovirus exposure and HLA in healthy donors. Turning to the study itself: A subsequent analysis stated that the 100 to 150 validation repertoires were run on the same platform as the roughly 710 first-cohort repertoires. Study-level findings and limits: Subsequent analysis showed first-cohort TCR clusters tending to co-occur in more than 95 validation repertoires. Through in vitro validation, a few CMV-associated chains were shown to be specific for CMV antigens. The authors listed some 150 TCR beta chains as cytomegalovirus-associated.

CDR3 length: 14 amino acids. The V end lost 8 bases, the J end lost 4 bases, and 18 bases lay between the germline ends. Per the germline V gene, CDR1 is MDHEN and CDR2 is SYDVKM. Notes on this clone: Its antigen is currently unknown.

Sequencing used immunoSEQ multiplex PCR; TCRdb keeps in-frame clones, though not all of them. The table has approximately 200,000 clones, around 90% seen once. Source material: PBMCs. The clonotype was recovered from a woman under 30 in good health and CMV-seronegative. This chain links TRBV28 with TRBJ2-7, with D maybe TRBD1 (6 bases). This CDR3 reads CASETDRQTYEQYF. DNA for the CDR3: TGTGCCAGCGAGACGGACAGACAAACTTACGAGCAGTACTTC. Looking up the rest from reference TRBV28 and TRBJ2-7 gives the full variable domain: DVKVTQSSRYLVKRTGEKVFLECVQDMDHENMFWYRQDPGLGLRLIYFSYDVKMKEKGDIPEGYSVSREKKERFSLILESASTNQTSMYLCASETDRQTYEQYFGPGTRLTVT.